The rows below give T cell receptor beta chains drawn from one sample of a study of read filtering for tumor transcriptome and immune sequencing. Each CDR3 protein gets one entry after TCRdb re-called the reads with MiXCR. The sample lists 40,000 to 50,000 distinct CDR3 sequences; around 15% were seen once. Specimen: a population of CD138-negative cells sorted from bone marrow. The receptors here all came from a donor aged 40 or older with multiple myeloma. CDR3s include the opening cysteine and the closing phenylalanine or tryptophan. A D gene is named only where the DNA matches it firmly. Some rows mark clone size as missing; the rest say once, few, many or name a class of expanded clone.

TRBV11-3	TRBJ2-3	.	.	CASSLNSAGDTQYF	TGTGCCAGCAGCCTCAATAGCGCCGGAGATACGCAGTATTTT
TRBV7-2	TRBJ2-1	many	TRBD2	CASSKPGLIEQFF	TGTGCCAGCAGCAAACCGGGACTAATTGAGCAGTTCTTC
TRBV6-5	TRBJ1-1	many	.	CASSYSWGGEAFF	TGTGCCAGCAGTTACTCGTGGGGCGGTGAAGCTTTCTTT
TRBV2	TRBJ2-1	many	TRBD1	CASRAGTGEYNEQFF	TGTGCCAGCAGGGCCGGGACAGGGGAGTACAATGAGCAGTTCTTC
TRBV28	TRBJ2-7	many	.	CASSLPAVSSYEQYF	TGTGCCAGCAGTTTACCGGCAGTGAGCTCCTACGAGCAGTACTTC
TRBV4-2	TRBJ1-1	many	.	CASSQDGQGRVAFF	TGTGCCAGCAGCCAAGATGGGCAGGGAAGGGTAGCTTTCTTT
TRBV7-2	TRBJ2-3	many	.	CASSPGWGRSTDTQYF	TGTGCCAGCAGCCCCGGGTGGGGGAGGTCCACAGATACGCAGTATTTT
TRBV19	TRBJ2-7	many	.	CASSTGLSYEQYF	TGTGCCAGTAGTACCGGCTTATCATACGAGCAGTACTTC
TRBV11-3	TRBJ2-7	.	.	CASSLMGPEQHF	TGTGCCAGCAGCTTAATGGGCCCCGAGCAGCACTTC
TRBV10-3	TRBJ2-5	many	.	CAISDRPQETQYF	TGTGCCATCAGTGATCGACCCCAAGAGACCCAGTACTTC
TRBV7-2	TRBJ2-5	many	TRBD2	CASSLDSGRGETQYF	TGTGCCAGCAGCTTAGATAGCGGGAGAGGGGAGACCCAGTACTTC
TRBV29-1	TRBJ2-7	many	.	CSVAAQSGGPYEQYF	TGCAGCGTTGCAGCCCAGAGTGGGGGACCCTACGAGCAGTACTTC
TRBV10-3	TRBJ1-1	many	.	CAISESEKPTEAFF	TGTGCCATCAGTGAGTCAGAGAAGCCAACTGAAGCTTTCTTT
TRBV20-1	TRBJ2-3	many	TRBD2	CSASQIAGGQDTQYF	TGCAGTGCTTCGCAAATAGCGGGAGGTCAAGATACGCAGTATTTT
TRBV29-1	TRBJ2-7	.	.	CSVEDSRTYEQYF	TGCAGCGTTGAAGATTCGAGGACCTACGAGCAGTACTTC
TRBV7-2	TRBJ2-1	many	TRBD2	CASSLLQGTSGRGPYNEQFF	TGTGCCAGCAGCTTACTCCAGGGGACTAGCGGGAGGGGGCCCTACAATGAGCAGTTCTTC
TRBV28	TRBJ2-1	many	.	CASSFQGYNEQFF	TGTGCCAGCAGTTTTCAGGGGTACAATGAGCAGTTCTTC
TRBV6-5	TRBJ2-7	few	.	CASKRVGAQAYEQYF	TGTGCCAGCAAACGAGTAGGGGCGCAGGCCTACGAGCAGTACTTC
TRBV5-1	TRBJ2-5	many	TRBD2	CASSLVAGGPSETQYF	TGCGCCAGCAGCTTGGTAGCGGGAGGGCCCTCGGAGACCCAGTACTTC
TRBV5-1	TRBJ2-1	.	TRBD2	CASSLDGTSGIF	TGCGCCAGCAGCTTAGACGGGACTAGCGGGATCTTC
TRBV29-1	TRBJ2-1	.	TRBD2	CSGGTSGREEVNEQFF	TGCAGCGGGGGGACTAGCGGGAGGGAGGAAGTAAATGAGCAGTTCTTC
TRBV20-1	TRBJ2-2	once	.	CSARDRRTTGEPYF	TGCAGTGCTCGAGACAGGCGAACCACCGGGGAGCCGTATTTT
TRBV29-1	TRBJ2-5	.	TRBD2	CSVDPTGGETQYF	TGCAGCGTTGACCCGACGGGGGGAGAGACCCAGTACTTC
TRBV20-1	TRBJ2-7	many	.	CSATPEAGPYEQYF	TGCAGTGCTACCCCGGAGGCGGGGCCCTACGAGCAGTACTTC
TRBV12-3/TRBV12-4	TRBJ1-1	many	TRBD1	CASRPRDRGRFTEAFF	TGTGCCAGCAGACCACGGGACAGGGGGCGATTCACTGAAGCTTTCTTT
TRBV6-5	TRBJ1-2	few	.	CASGLGDGTNYGYTF	TGTGCCAGCGGTCTGGGTGACGGAACTAACTATGGCTACACCTTC